The 9 T cell receptor beta chains below were found in one sample sequenced in a study of T cells in Graves' hyperthyroidism and ophthalmopathy. The CDR3 regions of TCR beta were amplified from RNA transcripts. An initial round of RT-PCR targeting the TCR CDR3 relied on the HTBI primer set. MiXCR, run by TCRdb on the multiplex PCR reads, gives a single entry per CDR3 protein. The table records 280,000 or so distinct CDR3 sequences, around 25% of them present only once. The sequencing input was blood. These receptor sequences come from a man aged 40-55 years with Graves' hyperthyroidism that later progressed to Graves' ophthalmopathy.

This clonotype was seen ten or more times. The V gene is TRBV7-9, the J gene TRBJ1-5; D is possibly TRBD1 (5 bases). Germline assignment: CDR1 SEHNR and CDR2 FQNEAQ (reference sequence). This CDR3 comprises 14 residues. The germline V and J ends were trimmed by 3 bases and 5 bases, with 11 bases remaining between them. CDR3 nucleotide sequence: TGTGCCAGCAGCTTCCAGGGATTCGATCAGCCCCAGCATTTT. Translation: CASSFQGFDQPQHF.

This clonotype was counted ten times or more. The chain is built from TRBV27 and TRBJ1-1; D perhaps matches TRBD1 (5 bases). The V gene's germline CDR1 is MNHEY and CDR2 SMNVEV (reference sequence). V lost 4 bases, J lost 2 bases, and 11 bases lay in between. The CDR3 length is 14 residues. This CDR3 reads CASSSDRINTEAFF. Here the CDR3 DNA reads TGTGCCAGCAGTTCCGACAGAATAAACACTGAAGCTTTCTTT.

This clonotype was seen repeatedly, ten times or more. The chain links TRBV10-3 to TRBJ1-5; D unclear. The CDR3 has 14 residues. Between the trimmed V and J ends, which lost 10 bases and 3 bases, there was a span of 16 bases. From germline, CDR1 is ENHRY and CDR2 SYGVKD. CDR3 residues: CATTKEDFNQPQHF. CDR3 DNA: TGTGCCACTACGAAGGAGGACTTCAATCAGCCCCAGCATTTT.

This clonotype was observed many times. A clone one base away is much larger, so this may be a read error. The rearrangement joins TRBV12-3 or TRBV12-4 to TRBJ2-2, with D maybe TRBD2 (5 bases). There are 15 residues in the CDR3. CDR3 coding DNA: TGTGCCAGCAGTTTAGAGACACCGAACACCGGGGAGCTGCTTTTT. Protein sequence: CASSLETPNTGELLF.

This clonotype was counted at least ten times. The chain uses TRBV2 and TRBJ2-7, with 8 bases lining up with TRBD2. In germline, CDR1 is SNHLY, CDR2 FYNNEI. The CDR3 is made up of 13 amino acids. V dropped 5 bases and J dropped 7; count of bases not matched to a gene: 7. The CDR3 here is CASSSKIAGEQYF. CDR3 in DNA: TGTGCCAGCAGTTCAAAAATAGCGGGGGAGCAGTACTTC.

This clonotype was recorded at least ten times. The V call is TRBV6-2 or TRBV6-3, the J call TRBJ2-7; D perhaps matches TRBD1 (6 bases). With 8 bases removed from V and 3 bases from J, the gap between germline ends came to 17 bases. CDR3 size: 14 residues. Germline CDR1 MNHEY, CDR2 SVGEGT. The CDR3 reads CASHASGAIYEQYF. The CDR3 DNA sequence: TGTGCCAGCCACGCGTCAGGGGCCATCTACGAGCAGTACTTC.

The V and J genes are TRBV20-1 and TRBJ1-2, with D possibly TRBD1 on 5 matching bases. Trimming stripped 6 bases from V and 4 bases from J, with 15 bases between. The CDR3 extends over 13 amino acids. CDR1 is DFQATT, CDR2 SNEGSKA, per germline (reference sequence). The DNA for the CDR3 is TGCAGTGCATATCGGGGGGGTCCCTATGGCTACACCTTC. It is translated as CSAYRGGPYGYTF.

This clonotype was seen at least ten times. The chain uses TRBV11-2 and TRBJ2-5; 10 bases fit TRBD2. The CDR3 covers 18 residues. CDR1 and CDR2 (germline): SGHAT, FQNNGV. V was clipped by 5 bases and J by 4 bases; unmatched bases: 16. The CDR3 nucleotides read TGTGCCAGCAGCCCCCTCAGCGGGAGGGCCGATGTCCGAGAGACCCAGTACTTC. It codes for CASSPLSGRADVRETQYF.

This clonotype came up many times. The chain employs TRBV11-2 and TRBJ1-1, with D hard to call. The CDR3 spans 15 residues. Germline CDR1 SGHAT, CDR2 FQNNGV. With 0 bases removed from V and 1 base from J, the gap between germline ends came to 9 bases. CDR3 nucleotides: TGTGCCAGCAGCTTAGATCCTTCGGCGAACACTGAAGCTTTCTTT. Its protein product is CASSLDPSANTEAFF.